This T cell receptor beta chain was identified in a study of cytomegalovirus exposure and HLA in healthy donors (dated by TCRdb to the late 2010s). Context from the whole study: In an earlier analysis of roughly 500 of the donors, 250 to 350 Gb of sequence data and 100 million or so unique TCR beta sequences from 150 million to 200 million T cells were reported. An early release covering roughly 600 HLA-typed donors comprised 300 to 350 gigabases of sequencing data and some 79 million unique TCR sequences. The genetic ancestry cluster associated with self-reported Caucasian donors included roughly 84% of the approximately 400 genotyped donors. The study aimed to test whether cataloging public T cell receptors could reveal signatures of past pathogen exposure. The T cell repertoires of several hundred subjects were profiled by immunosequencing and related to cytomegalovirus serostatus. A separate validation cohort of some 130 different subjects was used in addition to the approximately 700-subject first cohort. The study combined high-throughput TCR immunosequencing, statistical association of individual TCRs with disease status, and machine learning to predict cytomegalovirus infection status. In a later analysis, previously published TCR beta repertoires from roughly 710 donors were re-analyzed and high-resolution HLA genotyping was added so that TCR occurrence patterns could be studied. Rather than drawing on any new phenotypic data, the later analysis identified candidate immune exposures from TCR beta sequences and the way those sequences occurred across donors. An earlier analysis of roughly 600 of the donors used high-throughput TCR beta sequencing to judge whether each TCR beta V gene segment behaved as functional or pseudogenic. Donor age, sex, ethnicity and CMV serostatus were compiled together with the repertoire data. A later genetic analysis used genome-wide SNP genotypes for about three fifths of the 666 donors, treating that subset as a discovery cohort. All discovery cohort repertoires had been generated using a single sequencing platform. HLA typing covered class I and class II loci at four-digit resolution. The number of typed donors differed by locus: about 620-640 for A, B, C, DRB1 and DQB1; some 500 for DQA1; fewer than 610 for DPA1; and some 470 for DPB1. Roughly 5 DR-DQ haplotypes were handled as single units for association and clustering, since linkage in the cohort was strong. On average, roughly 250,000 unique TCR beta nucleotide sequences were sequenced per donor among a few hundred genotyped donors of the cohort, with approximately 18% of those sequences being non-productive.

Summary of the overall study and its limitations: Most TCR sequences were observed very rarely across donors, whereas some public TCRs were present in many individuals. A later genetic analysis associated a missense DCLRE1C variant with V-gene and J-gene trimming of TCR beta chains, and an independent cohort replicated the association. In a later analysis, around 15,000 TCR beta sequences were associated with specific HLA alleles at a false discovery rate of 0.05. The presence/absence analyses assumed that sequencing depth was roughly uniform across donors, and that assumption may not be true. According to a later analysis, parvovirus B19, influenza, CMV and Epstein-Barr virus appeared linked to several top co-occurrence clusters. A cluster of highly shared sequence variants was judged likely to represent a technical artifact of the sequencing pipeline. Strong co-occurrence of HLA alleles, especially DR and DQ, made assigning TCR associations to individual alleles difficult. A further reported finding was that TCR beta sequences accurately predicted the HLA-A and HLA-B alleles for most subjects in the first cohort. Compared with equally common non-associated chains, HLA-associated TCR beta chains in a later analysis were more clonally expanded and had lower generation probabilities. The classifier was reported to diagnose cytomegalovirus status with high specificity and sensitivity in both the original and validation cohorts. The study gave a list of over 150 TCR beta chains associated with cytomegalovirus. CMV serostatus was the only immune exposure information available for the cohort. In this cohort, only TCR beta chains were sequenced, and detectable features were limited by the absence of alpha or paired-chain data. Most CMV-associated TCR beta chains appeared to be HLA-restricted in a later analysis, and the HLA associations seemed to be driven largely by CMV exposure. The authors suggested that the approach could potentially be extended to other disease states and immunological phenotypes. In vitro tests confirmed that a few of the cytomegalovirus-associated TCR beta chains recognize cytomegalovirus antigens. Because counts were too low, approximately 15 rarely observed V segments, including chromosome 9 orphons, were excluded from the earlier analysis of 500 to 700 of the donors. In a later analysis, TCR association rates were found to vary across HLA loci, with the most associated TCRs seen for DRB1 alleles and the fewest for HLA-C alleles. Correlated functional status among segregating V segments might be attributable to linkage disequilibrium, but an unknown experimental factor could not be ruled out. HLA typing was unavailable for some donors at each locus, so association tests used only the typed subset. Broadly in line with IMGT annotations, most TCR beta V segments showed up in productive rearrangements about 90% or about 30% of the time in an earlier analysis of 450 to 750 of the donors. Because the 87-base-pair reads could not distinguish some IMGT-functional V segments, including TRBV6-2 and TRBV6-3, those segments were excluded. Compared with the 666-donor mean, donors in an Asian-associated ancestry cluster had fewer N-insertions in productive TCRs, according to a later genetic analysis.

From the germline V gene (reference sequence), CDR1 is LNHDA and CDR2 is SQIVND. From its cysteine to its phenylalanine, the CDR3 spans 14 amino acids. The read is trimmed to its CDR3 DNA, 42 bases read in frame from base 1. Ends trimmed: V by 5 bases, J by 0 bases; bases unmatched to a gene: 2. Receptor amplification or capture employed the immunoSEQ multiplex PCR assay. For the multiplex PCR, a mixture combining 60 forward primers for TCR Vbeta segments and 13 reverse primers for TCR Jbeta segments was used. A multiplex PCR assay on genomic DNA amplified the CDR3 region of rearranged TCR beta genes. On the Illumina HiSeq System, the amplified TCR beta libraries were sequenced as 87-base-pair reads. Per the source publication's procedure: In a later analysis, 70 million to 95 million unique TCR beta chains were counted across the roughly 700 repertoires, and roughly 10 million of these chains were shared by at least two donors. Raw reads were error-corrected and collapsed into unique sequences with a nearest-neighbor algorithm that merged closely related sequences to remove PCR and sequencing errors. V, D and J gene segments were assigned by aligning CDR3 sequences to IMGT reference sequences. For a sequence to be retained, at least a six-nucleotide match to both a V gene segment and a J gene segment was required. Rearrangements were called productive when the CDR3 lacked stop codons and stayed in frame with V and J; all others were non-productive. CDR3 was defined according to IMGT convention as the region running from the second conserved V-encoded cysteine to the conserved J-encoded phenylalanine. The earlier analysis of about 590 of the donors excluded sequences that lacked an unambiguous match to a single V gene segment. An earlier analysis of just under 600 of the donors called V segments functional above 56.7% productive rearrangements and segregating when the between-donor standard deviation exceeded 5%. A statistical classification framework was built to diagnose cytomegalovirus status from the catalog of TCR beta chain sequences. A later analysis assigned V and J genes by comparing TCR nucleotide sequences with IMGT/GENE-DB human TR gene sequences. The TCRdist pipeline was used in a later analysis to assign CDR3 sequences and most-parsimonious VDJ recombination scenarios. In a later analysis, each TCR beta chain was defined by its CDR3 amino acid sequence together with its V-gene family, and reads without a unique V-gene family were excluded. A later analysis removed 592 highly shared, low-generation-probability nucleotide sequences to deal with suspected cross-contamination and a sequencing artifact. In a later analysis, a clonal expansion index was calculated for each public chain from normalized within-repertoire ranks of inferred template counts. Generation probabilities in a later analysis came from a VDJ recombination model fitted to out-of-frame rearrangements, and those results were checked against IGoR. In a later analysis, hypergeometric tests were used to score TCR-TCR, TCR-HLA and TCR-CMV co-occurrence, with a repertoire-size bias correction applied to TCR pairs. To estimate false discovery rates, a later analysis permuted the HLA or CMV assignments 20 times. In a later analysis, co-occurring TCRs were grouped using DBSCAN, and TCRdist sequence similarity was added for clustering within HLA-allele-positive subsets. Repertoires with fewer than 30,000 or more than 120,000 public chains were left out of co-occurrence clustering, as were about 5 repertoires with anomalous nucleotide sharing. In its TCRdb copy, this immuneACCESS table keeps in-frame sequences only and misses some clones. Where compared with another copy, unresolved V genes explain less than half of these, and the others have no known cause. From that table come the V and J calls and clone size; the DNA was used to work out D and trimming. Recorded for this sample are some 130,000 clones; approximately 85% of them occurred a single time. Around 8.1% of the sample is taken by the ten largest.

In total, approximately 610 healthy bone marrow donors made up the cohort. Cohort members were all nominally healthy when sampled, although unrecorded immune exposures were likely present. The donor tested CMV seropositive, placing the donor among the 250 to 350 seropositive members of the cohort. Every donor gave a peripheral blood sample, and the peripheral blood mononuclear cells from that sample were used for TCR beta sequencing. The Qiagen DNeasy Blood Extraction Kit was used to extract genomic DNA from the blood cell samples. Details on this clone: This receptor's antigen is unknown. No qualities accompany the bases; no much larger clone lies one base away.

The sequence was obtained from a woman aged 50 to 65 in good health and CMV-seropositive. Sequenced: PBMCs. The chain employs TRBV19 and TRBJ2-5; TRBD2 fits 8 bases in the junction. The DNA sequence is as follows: TGTGCCAGTAGTGGTAGCGGGGACCAAGAGACCCAGTACTTC. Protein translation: CASSGSGDQETQYF.